These T cell receptor beta chains were read from a single sample in a study of T cells after yellow fever vaccination. TCRdb fed the 5' RACE reads into MiXCR, producing one record per CDR3 protein. Of under 600,000 distinct CDR3 sequences listed, less than 15% are singletons. The sample consisted of PBMCs, taken on the day of the yellow fever booster vaccination. These receptors all stem from a man aged 30-40 years who received the YFV17D yellow fever vaccine. CDR3s include the opening cysteine and the closing phenylalanine or tryptophan. The order of the fields is D gene, V gene, J gene, clone size, CDR3 protein, CDR3 DNA. The D gene is left open where the match is weak. Clone size, where shown, is once, few, many, or a class for clones that have expanded.

d_call: NA; v_call: TRBV5-1; j_call: TRBJ2-1; clone_size: few; cdr3_aa: CASSSQTPAYNEQFF; cdr3_nt: TGCGCCAGCAGCTCTCAAACTCCGGCCTACAATGAGCAGTTCTTC
d_call: NA; v_call: TRBV6-1; j_call: TRBJ1-3; clone_size: NA; cdr3_aa: CASSERRASGNTIYF; cdr3_nt: TGTGCCAGCAGTGAACGAAGGGCCTCTGGAAACACCATATATTTT
d_call: NA; v_call: TRBV3-1; j_call: TRBJ2-1; clone_size: NA; cdr3_aa: CASSQGQGSMAHEQFF; cdr3_nt: TGTGCCAGCAGCCAAGGGCAGGGATCCATGGCCCATGAGCAGTTCTTC
d_call: TRBD1; v_call: TRBV7-3; j_call: TRBJ2-1; clone_size: few; cdr3_aa: CASSYTGTGGYNEQFF; cdr3_nt: TGTGCCAGCAGCTACACCGGGACAGGGGGCTACAATGAGCAGTTCTTC
d_call: NA; v_call: TRBV6-5; j_call: TRBJ1-2; clone_size: NA; cdr3_aa: CASSYKPGNGYTF; cdr3_nt: TGTGCCAGCAGTTACAAGCCGGGTAATGGCTACACCTTC
d_call: NA; v_call: TRBV3-1; j_call: TRBJ2-1; clone_size: few; cdr3_aa: CASSQGTTGRPYNEQFF; cdr3_nt: TGTGCCAGCAGCCAAGGTACGACAGGGAGGCCCTACAATGAGCAGTTCTTC
d_call: TRBD1; v_call: TRBV5-1; j_call: TRBJ1-2; clone_size: few; cdr3_aa: CASSSARSDRDYGGYTF; cdr3_nt: TGCGCCAGCAGCTCCGCGAGATCTGACAGGGACTACGGAGGCTACACCTTC
d_call: NA; v_call: TRBV7-9; j_call: TRBJ2-1; clone_size: few; cdr3_aa: CASSTGFNEQFF; cdr3_nt: TGTGCCAGCAGCACCGGGTTTAATGAGCAGTTCTTC
d_call: NA; v_call: TRBV10-1; j_call: TRBJ2-1; clone_size: NA; cdr3_aa: CASSETSSPPEQFF; cdr3_nt: TGCGCCAGCAGTGAGACTAGTTCCCCCCCTGAGCAGTTCTTC
d_call: TRBD1; v_call: TRBV4-2; j_call: TRBJ1-2; clone_size: NA; cdr3_aa: CASSQGQGSVSYTF; cdr3_nt: TGTGCCAGCAGCCAAGGACAGGGATCAGTTAGCTACACCTTC
d_call: NA; v_call: TRBV6-5; j_call: TRBJ2-1; clone_size: NA; cdr3_aa: CASSYSGGGRGGEQFF; cdr3_nt: TGTGCCAGCAGTTACTCGGGTGGCGGGAGAGGGGGTGAGCAGTTCTTC
d_call: NA; v_call: TRBV2; j_call: TRBJ2-5; clone_size: few; cdr3_aa: CASSDGPQTQETQYF; cdr3_nt: TGTGCCAGCAGTGATGGGCCTCAGACCCAAGAGACCCAGTACTTC
d_call: NA; v_call: TRBV5-1; j_call: TRBJ2-4; clone_size: NA; cdr3_aa: CASSFSGGKNIQYF; cdr3_nt: TGCGCCAGCAGCTTTTCCGGGGGCAAAAACATTCAGTACTTC
d_call: NA; v_call: TRBV5-6; j_call: TRBJ1-1; clone_size: few; cdr3_aa: CASSLTPPSTEAFF; cdr3_nt: TGTGCCAGCAGCTTGACCCCTCCGAGCACTGAAGCTTTCTTT
d_call: NA; v_call: TRBV21-1; j_call: TRBJ2-5; clone_size: NA; cdr3_aa: CASSNRDRDGETQYF; cdr3_nt: TGTGCCAGCAGCAATCGGGACAGGGACGGAGAGACCCAGTACTTC
d_call: NA; v_call: TRBV6-5; j_call: TRBJ2-3; clone_size: NA; cdr3_aa: CASSYRLRGRDTQYF; cdr3_nt: TGTGCCAGCAGTTACCGACTTCGGGGGCGCGATACGCAGTATTTT
d_call: NA; v_call: TRBV5-6; j_call: TRBJ2-1; clone_size: few; cdr3_aa: CASSLDLEQFF; cdr3_nt: TGTGCCAGCAGCTTGGACCTTGAGCAGTTCTTC
d_call: TRBD1; v_call: TRBV24-1; j_call: TRBJ2-1; clone_size: NA; cdr3_aa: CATSQGVGKNEQFF; cdr3_nt: TGTGCCACCAGCCAGGGGGTAGGTAAGAATGAGCAGTTCTTC
d_call: NA; v_call: TRBV6-2/TRBV6-3; j_call: TRBJ2-2; clone_size: NA; cdr3_aa: CASTAGVNTGELFF; cdr3_nt: TGTGCCAGCACCGCCGGGGTAAACACCGGGGAGCTGTTTTTT
d_call: NA; v_call: TRBV21-1; j_call: TRBJ1-1; clone_size: NA; cdr3_aa: CASSNWVRRDPEAFF; cdr3_nt: TGTGCCAGCAGCAATTGGGTTAGGAGGGACCCTGAAGCTTTCTTT
d_call: TRBD1; v_call: TRBV18; j_call: TRBJ2-1; clone_size: NA; cdr3_aa: CASSLGQGGSNGQFF; cdr3_nt: TGTGCCAGCTCGTTGGGACAGGGAGGGTCCAATGGGCAGTTCTTC
d_call: TRBD1; v_call: TRBV7-2; j_call: TRBJ2-7; clone_size: NA; cdr3_aa: CASSFRTGDHYEQYF; cdr3_nt: TGTGCCAGCAGCTTCAGGACAGGGGACCACTACGAGCAGTACTTC
d_call: NA; v_call: TRBV11-2; j_call: TRBJ2-7; clone_size: NA; cdr3_aa: CASSFRRDEQYF; cdr3_nt: TGTGCCAGCAGCTTTCGGAGGGACGAGCAGTACTTC
d_call: NA; v_call: TRBV12-3/TRBV12-4; j_call: TRBJ2-1; clone_size: NA; cdr3_aa: CASSYRDTHNEQFF; cdr3_nt: TGTGCCAGCAGTTACCGGGACACACACAATGAGCAGTTCTTC
d_call: NA; v_call: TRBV12-3/TRBV12-4; j_call: TRBJ2-3; clone_size: NA; cdr3_aa: CASSKTADTQYF; cdr3_nt: TGTGCCAGCAGTAAGACTGCAGATACGCAGTATTTT
d_call: TRBD1; v_call: TRBV6-1; j_call: TRBJ1-5; clone_size: NA; cdr3_aa: CASSPPRQGRSNQPQHF; cdr3_nt: TGTGCCAGCAGTCCCCCTCGACAGGGGAGGAGCAATCAGCCCCAGCATTTT
d_call: TRBD1; v_call: TRBV18; j_call: TRBJ1-5; clone_size: NA; cdr3_aa: CASSPTKKGQLNQPQHF; cdr3_nt: TGTGCCAGCTCACCGACAAAGAAGGGACAGTTAAATCAGCCCCAGCATTTT